This is a list of T cell receptor beta chains from one sample in a study of T cells after yellow fever vaccination. TCRdb re-called the 5' RACE reads with MiXCR, one entry per CDR3 protein. The sample includes 200,000 to 250,000 distinct CDR3 sequences, 6.9% of them seen just once. The sample here was CD4+ T cells sorted from PBMCs, taken 15 days after the yellow fever booster vaccination. All receptors come from a man aged 30 to 39 who received the YFV17D yellow fever vaccine. The conserved cysteine and the conserved F or W are not part of the CDR3 here. Fields, in order: V gene, CDR3 protein.

v_call: TRBV5-1
cdr3_aa: ASSSSEGSGGYT

v_call: TRBV6-1
cdr3_aa: ASRDGGHSGNTIY

v_call: TRBV20-1
cdr3_aa: SARLGLAGHTDTKY

v_call: TRBV20-1
cdr3_aa: SARGVQGISYEQY

v_call: TRBV5-1
cdr3_aa: ASSLLGLNQPQH

v_call: TRBV6-2/TRBV6-3
cdr3_aa: ASSYSGDTQY

v_call: TRBV18
cdr3_aa: ASSNPIVRETQY

v_call: TRBV7-9
cdr3_aa: ASSLELPSYEQY

v_call: TRBV3-1
cdr3_aa: ASSQPGREQF

v_call: TRBV7-2
cdr3_aa: ASSATIQGLGYT

v_call: TRBV20-1
cdr3_aa: CAASGRGNNEQF

v_call: TRBV5-6
cdr3_aa: ASSHPGGSYEQY

v_call: TRBV7-2
cdr3_aa: ASSLRIGETQY

v_call: TRBV6-5
cdr3_aa: ASSHRKRTMGSNTEAF

v_call: TRBV7-2
cdr3_aa: ASSLVGWGVMNTEAF

v_call: TRBV24-1
cdr3_aa: ATSTSKAGETQY

v_call: TRBV5-1
cdr3_aa: ASSFGTSGAQETQY

v_call: TRBV15
cdr3_aa: ATSREKGSLGTDTQY

v_call: TRBV29-1
cdr3_aa: SVDDLLRYGYT

v_call: TRBV4-2
cdr3_aa: ASSRGLAGRGSSYNEQF

v_call: TRBV20-1
cdr3_aa: SARRQGASFEAF

v_call: TRBV6-1
cdr3_aa: ASRPGQYSNQPQH

v_call: TRBV20-1
cdr3_aa: SALSGRFSYEQY

v_call: TRBV20-1
cdr3_aa: SARDLSGRGYYEQY

v_call: TRBV5-1
cdr3_aa: ASSLWHDTGELF

v_call: TRBV28
cdr3_aa: ASRPLQDANIQY

v_call: TRBV6-1
cdr3_aa: ASSEEASGSLETQY

v_call: TRBV7-2
cdr3_aa: ASIGLIGGLGGYT

v_call: TRBV19
cdr3_aa: ASSMLTGFGELF

v_call: TRBV12-3/TRBV12-4
cdr3_aa: ASSPRVAAQETQY

v_call: TRBV20-1
cdr3_aa: SALRTGGYNEQF

v_call: TRBV7-6
cdr3_aa: ASSLRRGTAEQF